This T cell receptor beta chain was sequenced in a study of shared clonotypes between healthy human individuals. Sequencing used immunoSEQ multiplex PCR; TCRdb keeps in-frame clones, though not all of them. Counted here are approximately 2.5 million clones, approximately 90% occurring once; the ten biggest clones make up over 0.12%. This CDR3 has 14 residues. In germline, CDR1 is MNHEY, CDR2 SMNVEV (reference sequence). J gave up 2 bases and V 4 bases, and 5 bases lay outside the gene matches. The rearrangement joins TRBV27 to TRBJ2-7, with 7 nucleotides matching TRBD2. Sequenced: naive CD4+ T cells sorted from blood. Specified subset: CD45RA+ positively selected. The clonotype was recovered from a man in his late teens or twenties in good health. This CDR3 is CASSSAGRTYEQYF. The CDR3 DNA sequence: TGTGCCAGCAGTTCAGCGGGGAGGACCTACGAGCAGTACTTC.